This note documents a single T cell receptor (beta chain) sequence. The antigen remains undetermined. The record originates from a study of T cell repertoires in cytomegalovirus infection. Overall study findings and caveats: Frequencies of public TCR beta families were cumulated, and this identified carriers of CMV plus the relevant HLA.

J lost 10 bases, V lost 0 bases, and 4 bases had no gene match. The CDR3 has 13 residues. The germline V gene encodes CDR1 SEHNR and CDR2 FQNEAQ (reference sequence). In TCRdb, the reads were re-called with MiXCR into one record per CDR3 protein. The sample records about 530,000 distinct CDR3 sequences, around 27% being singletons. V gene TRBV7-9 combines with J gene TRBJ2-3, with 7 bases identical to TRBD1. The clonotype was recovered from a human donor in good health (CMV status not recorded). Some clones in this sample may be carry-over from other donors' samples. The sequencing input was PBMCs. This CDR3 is CASSLAGTEAQYF. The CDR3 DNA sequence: TGTGCCAGCAGCTTAGCCGGGACAGAGGCGCAGTATTTT.